Each of the 9 T cell receptor beta chains below was sequenced from the same sample in a study of blood T cell repertoires in COVID-19. TCRdb keeps only in-frame clones here, not all; method: immunoSEQ multiplex PCR. Seen here are approximately 330,000 clones, approximately 86% observed once, and the top ten hold approximately 9.3%. Sequencing was carried out using peripheral blood. These receptors all stem from a man aged 30 to 45 with COVID-19, enrolled during active disease.

The chain joins TRBV5-1 to TRBJ2-1; perhaps TRBD1 as D (6 bases). This CDR3 is 13 amino acids long. Germline V CDR1 and CDR2: SGHRS, YFSETQ. V dropped 1 base and J dropped 10 bases, with 12 bases sitting between them. CDR3 residues: CASSLREGTEQFF. CDR3 sequence (DNA): TGCGCCAGCAGCTTGAGGGAAGGGACAGAGCAGTTCTTC.

A remark on this clone: The sample contains more than one DNA sequence encoding this CDR3. The J gene is TRBJ1-1, the V gene TRBV18; tentative D call: TRBD1 (5 bases). The CDR3 is made up of 13 amino acids. Germline V gene lookup returns CDR1 KGHSH and CDR2 LQKENI. V was cut by 3 bases and J by 3 bases, with 8 bases left in between. CDR3 amino acids: CASSPGGDTEAFF. The CDR3 DNA reads as TGTGCCAGCTCACCCGGGGGGGACACTGAAGCTTTCTTT.

The genes are TRBV11-1 and TRBJ2-1; D might be TRBD1 (5 bases). This CDR3 contains 15 residues. V was trimmed by 1 base and J by 0 bases, leaving 7 bases between them. Germline CDR1 and CDR2: SGHAT and FQDESV (reference sequence). The CDR3 DNA reads as TGTGCCAGCAGCTTAGGCAGGGCCTCCTACAATGAGCAGTTCTTC. Residues: CASSLGRASYNEQFF.

This chain joins TRBV28 and TRBJ2-2; 8 nucleotides match TRBD1. Trimming cost V 5 bases and J 7 bases; bases outside gene matches: 6. Germline V gene sequence: CDR1 MDHEN, CDR2 SYDVKM. The CDR3 consists of 14 residues. The CDR3 nucleotides are TGTGCCAGCAGTCCAGGGGGCGCGGTCGGGGAGCTGTTTTTT. It is translated as CASSPGGAVGELFF.

V and J are TRBV24-1 and TRBJ1-1; D is unresolved. Looked up from germline, CDR1 is KGHDR and CDR2 is SFDVKD. V was shortened by 0 bases and J by 0 bases, with 13 bases between the two germline ends. The length of the CDR3 is 17 residues. In DNA form, the CDR3 reads TGTGCCACCAGTGATTTGCAACCCGAGATCATGAACACTGAAGCTTTCTTT. It encodes CATSDLQPEIMNTEAFF.

The chain combines TRBV11-2 with TRBJ2-2, with TRBD2 identical over 8 bases. V shed 0 bases, J shed 6 bases, and the junction held 0 bases outside the gene matches. Germline loops: CDR1 SGHAT, CDR2 FQNNGV. The CDR3 length is 14 residues. The CDR3 nucleotides read TGTGCCAGCAGCTTAGATAGCGGGGCCGGGGAGCTGTTTTTT. Translated, it gives CASSLDSGAGELFF.

The chain links TRBV5-1 to TRBJ1-2; D is undetermined. CDR3 size: 14 residues. Trimming took off 1 base at V and 4 bases at J, with 11 bases between the two ends. The germline gives CDR1 SGHRS, CDR2 YFSETQ. CDR3 bases: TGCGCCAGCAGCTTGAATGAGTTTCTCTATGGCTACACCTTC. It codes for CASSLNEFLYGYTF.

As DNA, the CDR3 is TGTGCCAGCAGCTCCCGGGACAGGGCAGCTGAAGCTTTCTTT. Protein: CASSSRDRAAEAFF. This chain connects TRBV7-2 to TRBJ1-1, with 9 bases aligning to TRBD1. Losses at the gene ends were 4 bases for V and 6 bases for J; bases not matched to a gene: 6. The CDR3 length is 14 residues. Germline values: CDR1 SGHTA, CDR2 FQGNSA.

This rearrangement joins TRBV7-2 to TRBJ1-1; possible D gene TRBD1, 6 bases. From germline, CDR1 is SGHTA and CDR2 FQGNSA. This CDR3 region has 14 residues. The V end was cut by 6 bases, the J end by 4 bases, with 15 bases between. The CDR3 loop reads CASRSQGSGTEAFF. CDR3 DNA: TGTGCCAGCAGGTCCCAGGGGTCTGGCACTGAAGCTTTCTTT.